This T cell receptor beta chain was recovered during a study of cytomegalovirus exposure and HLA in healthy donors. A note on this clone: Its antigen remains unknown.

Whole-study results and caveats: When presence/absence was analysed, sequencing depth was taken to be roughly uniform across donors. Available immune exposure information covered CMV serostatus only.

Though nominally healthy at sampling, donors likely had unrecorded immune exposures. A multiplex PCR was run with 60 Vbeta primers and 13 Jbeta primers. Sequenced by immunoSEQ multiplex PCR; TCRdb stores in-frame clones only, minus some. The table includes tens of thousands of clones, less than 80% detected once. The CDR3 runs 15 residues. V was clipped by 1 base and J by 8 bases; unmatched bases: 6. Per the germline V gene, CDR1 is LGHNA and CDR2 is YSLEER. The sequence came from a woman aged 50 to 65 in good health and CMV-seropositive. V gene TRBV4-3 combines with J gene TRBJ2-1, with 9 bases that match TRBD2. The sequenced sample was PBMCs. The CDR3 region is CASSQVDSGGHEQFF. CDR3 sequence (DNA): TGCGCCAGCAGCCAAGTTGATAGCGGGGGACATGAGCAGTTCTTC.